A selection of T cell receptor beta chains follows, all from one sample in a study of spatial heterogeneity in lung cancer. TCRdb re-derived calls from the 5' RACE reads in MiXCR, one entry per CDR3 protein. The sample carries approximately 8,100 distinct CDR3 sequences, over 7.5% recorded once. This material consisted of PBMCs, taken at surgery. These TCRs come from a female donor with early-stage non-small cell lung cancer. Both conserved end residues are trimmed from each CDR3. The D gene is left open where the match is weak.

TRBV4-1 TRBD2 ASSRGSGAGVITDTQY
TRBV2 TRBD2 ASTDSGTSGSSSYEQY
TRBV10-3 . AISESENTEAF
TRBV11-2 TRBD2 ASSLLPSGRGEQF
TRBV5-1 TRBD1 ASAIGTVGLYEQY
TRBV18 TRBD1 ASSPPGQGEQY
TRBV10-3 TRBD1 AISKGQSDNEQF
TRBV20-1 . SARGLDVPYEQY
TRBV9 . ASQGDAVTDTQY
TRBV9 TRBD2 ASSAGTSGSIDEQF
TRBV18 . ASSPLVSGTETQY
TRBV14 . ASSRGQAGANVLT
TRBV27 . ASSLSLVGEQY
TRBV6-5 . ASSYLGATDLTDTQY
TRBV7-8 . ASRKTGGGSDTQY
TRBV9 . ASSVGRGLRTDTQY
TRBV5-4 TRBD2 ASSSQEGTSADTQY
TRBV27 TRBD2 ASSLSTSGREQF
TRBV12-3/TRBV12-4 TRBD1 ASSNRGIAVNEKLF
TRBV12-3/TRBV12-4 . ASSLTTSPDQPQH
TRBV27 TRBD2 ASSYLYSGREGKF
TRBV29-1 . SVPNSGSTDTQY
TRBV24-1 . ATSDSGDGYT
TRBV6-5 . ASSQDGASTDTQY